The 20 T cell receptor beta chains given below trace back to one sample, sequenced in a study of T cell repertoires in cytomegalovirus infection. Using its own MiXCR run on the reads, TCRdb lists one record per CDR3 protein. The repertoire holds hundreds of thousands of distinct CDR3 sequences, with under 35% as singletons. These receptors' antigens are unknown. The sample in question was cultured PBMCs, obtained from culture after CMV antigen stimulation. These receptors were taken from a human donor in good health (CMV status not recorded). Some clones in this sample may be carry-over from other donors' samples.

A single count supports this clonotype. The J gene is TRBJ2-1, the V gene TRBV6-6; 8 bases agree with TRBD2. This CDR3 spans 14 amino acids. The germline CDR1 and CDR2 sequences are MNHNY and SVGAGI (reference sequence). Germline trimming cut 6 bases from V and 4 bases from J; bases unmatched to any gene: 5. The CDR3 here is CASRNSGTYNEQFF. The CDR3 coding sequence is TGTGCCAGCAGGAATAGCGGGACTTACAATGAGCAGTTCTTC.

The J gene is TRBJ2-1, the V gene TRBV20-1; unclear D gene. CDR3 length equals 13 residues. V lost 3 bases, J lost 2 bases, and 8 bases lay in between. CDR1 is DFQATT and CDR2 is SNEGSKA in the germline V gene (reference sequence). The CDR3: CSARIGAYNEQFF. CDR3 in DNA: TGCAGTGCTAGGATAGGAGCCTACAATGAGCAGTTCTTC.

The chain couples TRBV7-9 to TRBJ1-5; tentatively, D is TRBD1 (6 bases). The V end lost 1 base, the J end lost 13 bases, and 8 bases lay between the germline ends. CDR3 size: 11 residues. CDR1 is SEHNR, CDR2 FQNEAQ, per germline (reference sequence). This CDR3 reads CASSLGQGQHF. Written as DNA, the CDR3 is TGTGCCAGCAGCTTAGGGCAGGGGCAGCATTTT.

The table lists this clonotype with a few counts. The chain employs TRBV18 and TRBJ1-1; D call uncertain. CDR1 KGHSH and CDR2 LQKENI come from the germline V gene. Trimming removed 0 bases at V and 1 base at J, with 12 bases between. CDR3 length: 16 amino acids. The CDR3 coding sequence is TGTGCCAGCTCACCACCGATCGGAGGGCAGAACACTGAAGCTTTCTTT. This encodes CASSPPIGGQNTEAFF.

The gene calls are TRBV3-1 and TRBJ1-1, with TRBD1 identical over 8 bases. The CDR3 extends over 15 amino acids. Looked up from germline, CDR1 is LGHDT and CDR2 is YNNKEL (reference sequence). J gave up 5 bases and V 4 bases, and 9 bases lay outside the gene matches. CDR3 sequence (DNA): TGTGCCAGCAGCCGGCGTTGGGACAGGAGAACTGAAGCTTTCTTT. Amino acids: CASSRRWDRRTEAFF.

This clonotype was recorded once. The CDR3 nucleotides are TGTGCCAGCTCACCCACCGCAGGGGAGAGGAATCAGCCCCAGCATTTT. Translated: CASSPTAGERNQPQHF. The V gene is TRBV18, the J gene TRBJ1-5; tentatively, D is TRBD1 (6 bases). V lost 3 bases and J 4 bases, leaving 16 bases between the germline ends. The germline V gene has CDR1 KGHSH and CDR2 LQKENI. This CDR3 has 16 residues.

This clonotype was detected only a few times. The CDR3 nucleotides are TGTGCCAGCAGCTTAAGGCCCGTGGGCCTAAACACTGAAGCTTTCTTT. It yields the protein CASSLRPVGLNTEAFF. The gene calls are TRBV7-3 and TRBJ1-1, with D uncertain. CDR1 is SGHTA and CDR2 is FQGTGA in the germline V gene. The V and J ends lost 1 base and 2 bases respectively, with 14 bases between them. The CDR3 spans 16 residues. The entire variable domain, with the rest obtained from reference TRBV7-3 and TRBJ1-1, is as follows: GAGVSQTPSNKVTEKGKYVELRCDPISGHTALYWYRQSLGQGPEFLIYFQGTGAADDSGLPNDRFFAVRPEGSVSTLKIQRTERGDSAVYLCASSLRPVGLNTEAFFGQGTRLTVV.

This clonotype was seen more than once but under ten times. The chain employs TRBV6-8 and TRBJ1-2; weak D call: TRBD1 (6 bases). The CDR3 runs 13 residues. V was pared by 5 bases and J by 8 bases, with 15 bases between. Looked up from germline, CDR1 is MNHGY and CDR2 is SAAAGT. CDR3 sequence reads: CASSLHGGRGYTF. DNA of the CDR3: TGTGCCAGCAGTCTACACGGGGGCCGGGGCTACACCTTC.

This clonotype was observed a few times. V gene TRBV20-1 combines with J gene TRBJ2-7; D may match TRBD1 or TRBD2 (6 bases each). Germline loops: CDR1 DFQATT, CDR2 SNEGSKA (reference sequence). V was trimmed by 0 bases and J by 1 base, leaving 25 bases between them. The CDR3 has 19 residues. CDR3 DNA: TGCAGTGCTAGAGATTGGGGGGCCGGAGGTAGGCGGGAATCCTACGAGCAGTACTTC. It translates to CSARDWGAGGRRESYEQYF.

The chain carries TRBV23-1 and TRBJ2-7; TRBD1 might be the D (5 bases). TRBV23-1 is an ORF for which the function is uncertain. The CDR3 is 14 residues long. V was clipped by 0 bases and J by 4 bases, with 10 bases between them. The CDR3 sequence is CASSQSVREYEQYF. CDR3 bases: TGCGCCAGCAGTCAATCGGTCAGGGAATACGAGCAGTACTTC.

J is TRBJ2-5 and V is TRBV6-5, with D perhaps matching TRBD1 (6 bases). The CDR3 extends over 13 amino acids. V was clipped by 5 bases and J by 5 bases, with 12 bases between them. Germline assignment: CDR1 MNHEY and CDR2 SVGAGI. CDR3 bases: TGTGCCAGCAGTGAACAGGGTAGCGAGACCCAGTACTTC. It specifies CASSEQGSETQYF.

CDR3 in DNA: TGTGCCAGCAGTGGTGACAGGGGGCTTACTGAAGCTTTCTTT. It yields the protein CASSGDRGLTEAFF. The rearrangement uses TRBV25-1 and TRBJ1-1, with TRBD1 matching 10 bases. CDR3 size: 14 residues. With 4 bases clipped from V and 5 bases from J, the junction kept 4 bases outside the gene matches. Germline CDR1 MGHDK, CDR2 SYGVNS.

This clonotype was seen only a few times. This chain links TRBV19 with TRBJ2-2; 14 bases agree with TRBD2. This CDR3 spans 14 amino acids. Losses at the gene ends were 11 bases for V and 6 bases for J; bases not matched to a gene: 5. Germline V lookup: CDR1 LNHDA, CDR2 SQIVND (reference sequence). CDR3 sequence (DNA): TGTGCCTCCGAGGGACTAGCGGGAGCCGGGGAGCTGTTTTTT. It encodes CASEGLAGAGELFF.

CDR3 nucleotides: TGCAGCGTCGAGACAGCGTTCGGGCAGCCCCAGCATTTT. This sequence encodes CSVETAFGQPQHF. The chain uses TRBV29-1 and TRBJ1-5, with TRBD1 as a possible D gene (5 bases). Deletions cut 6 bases from V and 7 bases from J, with 16 bases between. Germline CDR1 and CDR2: SQVTM and ANQGSEA. This CDR3 spans 13 amino acids.

This clonotype was counted a single time. This chain joins TRBV12-3 or TRBV12-4 and TRBJ1-5; D may be TRBD1 (6 bases). Trimming pared 6 bases from V and 4 bases from J, leaving 13 bases between. The CDR3 has 14 residues. The CDR3 DNA is TGTGCCAGCAGCCTGACAGGCATTAATCAGCCCCAGCATTTT. As protein: CASSLTGINQPQHF.

This clonotype was seen a few times. CDR3 in amino acids: CASSSSFGPAGPFSGTQYF. The DNA of the CDR3 is TGTGCCAGCAGCTCAAGCTTTGGCCCCGCCGGGCCTTTTTCTGGGACCCAGTACTTC. The gene calls are TRBV11-2 and TRBJ2-5; no reliable D call. Germline V gene data show CDR1 as SGHAT and CDR2 as FQNNGV. The germline V and J ends were trimmed by 4 bases and 7 bases, with 31 bases remaining between them. The CDR3 has 19 amino acids. The whole variable domain, remainder taken from reference TRBV11-2 and TRBJ2-5, is EAGVAQSPRYKIIEKRQSVAFWCNPISGHATLYWYQQILGQGPKLLIQFQNNGVVDDSQLPKDRFSAERLKGVDSTLKIQPAKLEDSAVYLCASSSSFGPAGPFSGTQYFGPGTRLLVL.

The V gene is TRBV20-1, the J gene TRBJ2-7, with 16 bases aligning to TRBD2. Losses at the gene ends were 6 bases for V and 5 bases for J; bases not matched to a gene: 16. The CDR3 has 18 residues. Germline V gene data show CDR1 as DFQATT and CDR2 as SNEGSKA (reference sequence). This CDR3 is CSAESPGTSGRAMDEQYF. In DNA form, the CDR3 reads TGCAGTGCCGAGAGTCCCGGGACTAGCGGGAGGGCCATGGACGAGCAGTACTTC.

This clonotype was counted ten times or more. The V gene is TRBV7-2, the J gene TRBJ2-1; a weak D match, TRBD2 (5 bases). This CDR3 is 15 amino acids long. In germline, CDR1 is SGHTA, CDR2 FQGNSA. Trimming took off 5 bases at V and 0 bases at J, with 11 bases between the two ends. CDR3 sequence reads: CASSPQRSSYNEQFF. CDR3 in DNA: TGTGCCAGCAGCCCTCAGCGGAGCTCCTACAATGAGCAGTTCTTC.

The J gene is TRBJ1-1, the V gene TRBV5-1; no clear D. V was cut by 2 bases and J by 5 bases, with 16 bases left in between. CDR1 SGHRS and CDR2 YFSETQ come from the germline V gene. This CDR3 contains 15 residues. DNA of the CDR3: TGCGCCAGCAGCTTAGGGCCGACGGCCGGTACTGAAGCTTTCTTT. This gives the protein CASSLGPTAGTEAFF.

The chain joins TRBV10-2 to TRBJ2-3, with 11 bases fitting TRBD2. CDR3 length: 16 amino acids. Trimming took 4 bases from V and 4 from J; bases not matched to a gene: 7. CDR1 is WSHSY and CDR2 is SAAADI in the germline V gene. The CDR3, as DNA: TGCGCCAGCAGTGCTCTACTAGCGGGGGTAGCAGATACGCAGTATTTT. The encoded protein is CASSALLAGVADTQYF.